Below, 26 T cell receptor beta chains from the same sample are listed, as sequenced in a study of blood T cell repertoires in COVID-19. This table comes from immunoSEQ multiplex PCR, and its TCRdb copy is limited to in-frame clones, with some not included. Of around 190,000 clones in the sample, around 84% were seen once. The sample was peripheral blood. These receptors were collected from a woman over 75 with acute or convalescent COVID-19.

The rearrangement links TRBV15 to TRBJ1-2; 7 bases agree with TRBD1. This CDR3 contains 15 residues. V lost 5 bases and J lost 6; bases outside the gene matches: 12. Germline assignment: CDR1 LNHNV and CDR2 YYDKDF (reference sequence). The CDR3 nucleotides read TGTGCCACCAGCTACCGTCCAGGGGGAGGCGATGGCTACACCTTC. Amino acid sequence: CATSYRPGGGDGYTF.

The chain is built from TRBV28 and TRBJ2-2, with no clear D. The CDR3 is made up of 17 amino acids. Germline V gene data show CDR1 as MDHEN and CDR2 as SYDVKM. The V end was cut by 10 bases, the J end by 0 bases, with 21 bases between. This chain's CDR3 is CATPRTAGHTNTGELFF. The CDR3 DNA reads TGTGCCACCCCCCGTACAGCAGGTCATACGAACACCGGGGAGCTGTTTTTT.

The rearrangement uses TRBV3-1 (or the pseudogene TRBV3-2) and TRBJ2-5, with TRBD2 identical over 12 bases. The CDR3 has 18 amino acids. CDR1 is LGHDT, CDR2 YNNKEL, per germline (reference sequence). Trimming cost V 0 bases and J 5 bases; bases outside gene matches: 10. The CDR3 coding sequence is TGTGCCAGCAGCCAAGAAGGCCTAGCGGGAGGGCCGGGGGAGACCCAGTACTTC. Translated: CASSQEGLAGGPGETQYF.

V gene TRBV7-9 combines with J gene TRBJ2-1, with D tentatively TRBD1 (5 bases). The ends were cut back, 3 bases at V and 3 bases at J, with 9 bases in the middle. CDR1 SEHNR and CDR2 FQNEAQ come from the germline V gene (reference sequence). The CDR3 runs 14 residues. DNA of the CDR3: TGTGCCAGCAGCTTGATACAGGTCTACAATGAGCAGTTCTTC. Its translation: CASSLIQVYNEQFF.

This clone was observed a single time. The CDR3 sequence: CASSSQGQTEAFF. The CDR3 DNA follows: TGTGCCAGCAGCTCCCAAGGACAGACTGAAGCTTTCTTT. The chain carries TRBV7-9 and TRBJ1-1, with D possibly being TRBD1 (6 bases). The CDR3 sequence is 13 residues long. Germline V gene data show CDR1 as SEHNR and CDR2 as FQNEAQ (reference sequence). Trimming stripped 4 bases from V and 5 bases from J, with 11 bases between. Full variable domain (outside the CDR3, taken from reference TRBV7-9 and TRBJ1-1): DTGVSQNPRHKITKRGQNVTFRCDPISEHNRLYWYRQTLGQGPEFLTYFQNEAQLEKSRLLSDRFSAERPKGSFSTLEIQRTEQGDSAMYLCASSSQGQTEAFFGQGTRLTVV.

This clone was detected only a few times. This chain links TRBV5-1 with TRBJ1-3; the D is unclear. Germline V lookup: CDR1 SGHRS, CDR2 YFSETQ. The CDR3 is 17 amino acids. V was cut by 4 bases and J by 0 bases, with 17 bases left in between. The CDR3 bases are TGCGCCAGCAGCCCGGATAGCCACCAGAGCTCTGGAAACACCATATATTTT. Translated, it gives CASSPDSHQSSGNTIYF.

This clone was seen only a few times. The chain recombines TRBV5-8 with TRBJ1-1; D is perhaps TRBD1 (5 bases). Per germline, CDR1 SGHTS and CDR2 YDEGEE. The CDR3 extends over 15 amino acids. V shed 5 bases and J shed 4 bases, with 18 bases lying between them. The CDR3, as DNA: TGTGCCAGCAGAGTGACACCGGGGGGGGGCACTGAAGCTTTCTTT. Amino acids: CASRVTPGGGTEAFF.

This clone has a single count. Other DNA sequences in this specimen translate into the identical CDR3. CDR3 DNA sequence: TGTGCCAGCAGTGTACTCTACGAGCAGTACTTC. The encoded protein is CASSVLYEQYF. This chain joins TRBV2 and TRBJ2-7, with D unclear. CDR1 and CDR2 (germline): SNHLY, FYNNEI. CDR3 length equals 11 residues. Trimming took 4 bases from V and 3 from J, leaving 4 bases between them.

This chain uses TRBV27 with TRBJ2-7; TRBD1 might be the D (5 bases). Deletions cut 5 bases from V and 1 base from J, with 9 bases between. This CDR3 has 13 residues. Germline V gene sequence: CDR1 MNHEY, CDR2 SMNVEV (reference sequence). The chain's CDR3 is CASSPRESYEQYF. The CDR3 coding sequence is TGTGCCAGCAGTCCCAGGGAATCCTACGAGCAGTACTTC.

The V gene is TRBV5-3, the J gene TRBJ1-5; 7 positions agree with TRBD1. TRBV5-3 carries the ORF label, with uncertain function. V was clipped by 0 bases and J by 7 bases; unmatched bases: 4. The CDR3 spans 14 residues. DNA for the CDR3: TGTGCCAGAAGCTTGGCAGGGGGGAACCAGCCCCAGCATTTT. It codes for CARSLAGGNQPQHF.

V is TRBV18 and J is TRBJ2-1; possibly TRBD2 for D (5 bases). Germline loops: CDR1 KGHSH, CDR2 LQKENI. There are 15 residues in the CDR3. Trimming pared 1 base from V and 0 bases from J, leaving 7 bases between. The CDR3 spells CASSPLTSSYNEQFF. In DNA, the CDR3 is TGTGCCAGCTCACCACTCACTAGCTCCTACAATGAGCAGTTCTTC.

The rearrangement links TRBV5-1 to TRBJ2-3; 10 bases are shared with TRBD2. The CDR3 has 17 amino acids. The germline V gene encodes CDR1 SGHRS and CDR2 YFSETQ. V lost 4 bases to trimming and J lost 3 bases; unmatched junction nucleotides: 11. CDR3 in amino acids: CASSPSASGSATDTQYF. CDR3 DNA: TGCGCCAGCAGCCCCTCCGCTAGCGGGAGCGCGACAGATACGCAGTATTTT.

This clone was counted a single time. DNA of the CDR3: TGTGCCAGTAGTAACGGGGGAGTAAGGTCTGAAGCTTTCTTT. Protein product: CASSNGGVRSEAFF. This rearrangement joins TRBV19 to TRBJ1-1; D is perhaps TRBD1 (5 bases). The CDR3 is 14 residues long. Germline V gene lookup returns CDR1 LNHDA and CDR2 SQIVND (reference sequence). Trimming stripped 4 bases from V and 6 bases from J, with 15 bases between. The full variable domain, rest sourced from reference TRBV19 and TRBJ1-1, is DGGITQSPKYLFRKEGQNVTLSCEQNLNHDAMYWYRQDPGQGLRLIYYSQIVNDFQKGDIAEGYSVSREKKESFPLTVTSAQKNPTAFYLCASSNGGVRSEAFFGQGTRLTVV.

The genes are TRBV5-1 and TRBJ2-1, with TRBD2 identical over 7 bases. This CDR3 region has 15 residues. V was pared by 5 bases and J by 7 bases, with 12 bases of the junction left unmatched. CDR1 and CDR2 (germline): SGHRS, YFSETQ. The CDR3 DNA reads TGCGCCAGCAGGGGCGCTGGGGGAGGGACGAATGAGCAGTTCTTC. Protein sequence: CASRGAGGGTNEQFF.

The genes are TRBV9 and TRBJ1-2; tentatively, D is TRBD1 (6 bases). Trimming pared 4 bases from V and 5 bases from J, leaving 15 bases between. Germline CDR1 is SGDLS and CDR2 is YYNGEE. The CDR3 has 14 amino acids. CDR3 region: CASSPAAGEYGYTF. The DNA of the CDR3 is TGTGCCAGCAGCCCCGCGGCAGGGGAATATGGCTACACCTTC.

The chain links TRBV5-4 to TRBJ2-5, with 8 bases that match TRBD1. The germline CDR1 and CDR2 sequences are SGHNT and YYREEE (reference sequence). V shed 3 bases, J shed 3 bases, and the junction held 13 bases outside the gene matches. The CDR3 spans 17 residues. Here the CDR3 reads CASSSARDRGGKETQYF. CDR3 in DNA: TGTGCCAGCAGCTCGGCCCGCGACAGGGGAGGAAAAGAGACCCAGTACTTC. Using reference TRBV5-4 and TRBJ2-5 for the parts outside the CDR3, the full variable domain is ETGVTQSPTHLIKTRGQQVTLRCSSQSGHNTVSWYQQALGQGPQFIFQYYREEENGRGNFPPRFSGLQFPNYSSELNVNALELDDSALYLCASSSARDRGGKETQYFGPGTRLLVL.

J is TRBJ2-5 and V is TRBV18; D is undetermined. Germline V gene lookup returns CDR1 KGHSH and CDR2 LQKENI. This CDR3 has 13 amino acids. Trimming removed 0 bases at V and 5 bases at J, with 7 bases between. The CDR3 loop is CASSPPQAETQYF. DNA of the CDR3: TGTGCCAGCTCACCACCTCAGGCGGAGACCCAGTACTTC.

This chain joins TRBV3-1 (or the pseudogene TRBV3-2) and TRBJ1-2, with a tentative D call TRBD1 (5 bases). The CDR3 loop spans 14 amino acids. CDR1 and CDR2 (germline): LGHDT, YNNKEL (reference sequence). The V gene lost 7 bases and the J gene lost 1 base, with 13 bases spanning the gap. In DNA form, the CDR3 reads TGTGCCAGCACCCCGCCCGGGGGTAACTATGGCTACACCTTC. It translates to CASTPPGGNYGYTF.

This chain uses TRBV7-8 with TRBJ1-2; a weak D match, TRBD1 (6 bases). Germline V lookup: CDR1 SGHVS, CDR2 FQNEAQ. Trimming took 3 bases from V and 3 from J, leaving 17 bases between them. This CDR3 comprises 16 residues. CDR3 sequence reads: CASSFLDSRFDYGYTF. CDR3 DNA: TGTGCCAGCAGCTTCTTGGACAGCCGCTTTGACTATGGCTACACCTTC.

The gene calls are TRBV27 and TRBJ1-1, with 8 bases identical to TRBD1. This CDR3 contains 17 residues. V gave up 5 bases and J gave up 0 bases; unmatched junction bases: 11. Germline lookup yields CDR1 MNHEY and CDR2 SMNVEV (reference sequence). This CDR3 reads CASSPDRVLPMNTEAFF. CDR3 bases: TGTGCCAGCAGTCCGGACAGGGTTCTACCGATGAACACTGAAGCTTTCTTT.

The sample holds a few counts of this clone. The J gene is TRBJ1-1, the V gene TRBV7-8, with 9 bases identical to TRBD1. Germline V gene lookup returns CDR1 SGHVS and CDR2 FQNEAQ. Losses at the gene ends were 7 bases for V and 5 bases for J; bases not matched to a gene: 17. The CDR3 extends over 17 amino acids. The DNA of the CDR3 is TGTGCCAGCACGCCCCATTCGCGGGACAGGGAGGAGACTGAAGCTTTCTTT. Protein: CASTPHSRDREETEAFF.

J is TRBJ2-7 and V is TRBV9; the match to TRBD1 covers 8 bases. TRBJ2-1 matches the DNA end more closely, so the J call is doubtful. The CDR3 is 14 residues long. Germline V CDR1 and CDR2: SGDLS, YYNGEE. CDR3: CASSRDRSYNEQFF. The CDR3 nucleotides are TGTGCCAGCTCCCGGGACAGGAGCTACAATGAGCAGTTCTTC.

The chain carries TRBV10-3 and TRBJ1-4, with D hard to call. CDR1 and CDR2 (germline): ENHRY, SYGVKD. The CDR3 is 13 residues long. The V gene lost 2 bases and the J gene lost 10 bases, with 11 bases spanning the gap. The DNA for the CDR3 is TGTGCCATCAGTGAGCCTCCAGAGGGAAAACTGTTTTTT. Translating gives CAISEPPEGKLFF.

V and J are TRBV28 and TRBJ2-2; D perhaps matches TRBD1 (6 bases). Germline-derived CDR1 and CDR2 are MDHEN and SYDVKM. V lost 2 bases and J 0 bases, leaving 10 bases between the germline ends. The CDR3 sequence is 16 residues long. The CDR3 DNA sequence: TGTGCCAGCAGTTTAGGGGGCAAAGCGAACACCGGGGAGCTGTTTTTT. Protein: CASSLGGKANTGELFF.

The chain links TRBV6-1 to TRBJ2-5; 14 bases fit TRBD2. There are 17 residues in the CDR3. Looked up from germline, CDR1 is MNHNS and CDR2 is SASEGT. V dropped 3 bases and J dropped 5; count of bases not matched to a gene: 8. The CDR3 DNA sequence: TGTGCCAGCAGTGAGGGACTAGCGGGAGCAAGGGGGGAGACCCAGTACTTC. Amino acids: CASSEGLAGARGETQYF.

This clone was recorded a few times. This rearrangement joins TRBV5-8 to TRBJ2-3, with 10 bases lining up with TRBD1. J gave up 0 bases and V 2 bases, and 3 bases lay outside the gene matches. This CDR3 contains 16 residues. Germline V gives CDR1 SGHTS, CDR2 YDEGEE. CDR3 sequence: CASSLWGQGSTDTQYF. For the CDR3, the DNA is TGTGCCAGCAGCTTATGGGGACAGGGGAGCACAGATACGCAGTATTTT.